Shown below are 5 T cell receptor beta chains from a single sample sequenced in a study of Ad26.COV2.S vaccination and SARS-CoV-2 variants. Treatment: some 20 received Ad26.COV2.S at low or high dose, single or two shots; about 5 received placebo; per-sample allocation not given. Samples analyzed were those drawn on day 63 after the first vaccine or placebo injection. Clones were read by immunoSEQ multiplex PCR, and TCRdb kept only the in-frame ones, dropping some. The data hold a few hundred thousand clones, with roughly 84% observed a single time. The sample was peripheral blood, taken in a trial of Ad26.COV2.S vaccine versus placebo. The receptor set was obtained from a person aged 18 to 59 who received the Ad26.COV2.S COVID-19 vaccine or a placebo.

The chain recombines TRBV5-1 with TRBJ1-3; D not resolved. Germline V gene data show CDR1 as SGHRS and CDR2 as YFSETQ. The CDR3 is 11 amino acids. Trimming cost V 5 bases and J 4 bases, with 4 bases left between them. The CDR3 region is CASSPGNTIYF. CDR3 nucleotides: TGCGCCAGCAGTCCCGGAAACACCATATATTTT.

This chain connects TRBV5-8 to TRBJ2-3; D is possibly TRBD1 (6 bases). The CDR3 has 15 residues. V dropped 2 bases and J dropped 2 bases, with 12 bases sitting between them. From germline, CDR1 is SGHTS and CDR2 YDEGEE. In DNA, the CDR3 is TGTGCCAGCAGCTTATTGGACAGAGACACAGATACGCAGTATTTT. It specifies CASSLLDRDTDTQYF.

The chain links TRBV6-5 to TRBJ2-7; 9 nucleotides line up with TRBD1. CDR3 length equals 14 residues. Trimming took 6 bases from V and 1 from J; bases not matched to a gene: 4. Germline assignment: CDR1 MNHEY and CDR2 SVGAGI. The CDR3 sequence: CASSPDRGSYEQYF. CDR3 coding DNA: TGTGCCAGCAGCCCGGACAGGGGATCCTACGAGCAGTACTTC.

This clone was recorded a few times. The chain has TRBV20-1 and TRBJ2-2, with D perhaps matching TRBD2 (6 bases). The CDR3 has 12 residues. Trimming removed 3 bases at V and 5 bases at J, with 7 bases between. Per germline, CDR1 DFQATT and CDR2 SNEGSKA (reference sequence). The CDR3, as DNA: TGCAGTGCTAGTGGGGGGACCGGGGAGCTGTTTTTT. Protein: CSASGGTGELFF.

This chain joins TRBV21-1 and TRBJ1-2; the table calls TRBD1, which could not be checked here. TRBV21-1 has pseudogene status. CDR3 length: 13 amino acids. The CDR3 DNA is TGTGCCACCCTGACAATTTCCGCAGATGGCTACACCTTC. Protein product: CATLTISADGYTF.